The next 18 T cell receptor beta chains were all read from a single sample in a study of beta chain features in type 1 diabetes. Overall study findings and caveats: People with Type 1 diabetes carried modestly yet significantly shorter TCRB CDR3s in all four CD4+ subsets.

Reverse transcribing all isolated RNA meant expressed TCRB transcripts were sequenced. Using immunoSEQ multiplex PCR, the repertoire was profiled, and TCRdb retains in-frame clones only, with some absent. The sample has around 300,000 clones; 15% are singletons. These receptors' antigens are unknown. Sequenced material: naive CD4+ T cells from blood. These receptors all stem from a young man with type 1 diabetes.

This clone turned up a few times. J is TRBJ2-1 and V is TRBV5-4; D might be TRBD1 (5 bases). Trimming shortened V by 6 bases and J by 6 bases, and 16 bases separated the two germline ends. CDR3 length: 14 residues. CDR1 is SGHNT, CDR2 YYREEE, per germline (reference sequence). The CDR3 bases are TGTGCCAGCACCAGGGCTACTCTGGGCAATGAGCAGTTCTTC. Translating it yields CASTRATLGNEQFF.

This clone was observed a few times. The rearrangement uses TRBV5-1 and TRBJ2-7; D possibly corresponds to TRBD1 (6 bases). V was pared by 0 bases and J by 5 bases, with 9 bases between. CDR1 and CDR2 from the germline V gene are SGHRS and YFSETQ. The CDR3 runs to 13 residues. The CDR3 is CASSLAGENEQYF. DNA for the CDR3: TGCGCCAGCAGCTTGGCAGGGGAGAACGAGCAGTACTTC.

This CDR3 reads CASLSGTGNEKLFF. As DNA, the CDR3 is TGTGCCAGCTTATCCGGGACAGGGAATGAAAAACTGTTTTTT. The rearrangement uses TRBV18 and TRBJ1-4; 9 nucleotides line up with TRBD1. V lost 7 bases to trimming and J lost 5 bases; unmatched junction nucleotides: 5. This CDR3 region has 14 residues. Germline V gene data show CDR1 as KGHSH and CDR2 as LQKENI.

This clone occurred a few times. The chain has TRBV6-6 and TRBJ1-1; the D is unclear. The CDR3 is made up of 13 amino acids. Per the germline V gene, CDR1 is MNHNY and CDR2 is SVGAGI (reference sequence). The V and J ends lost 3 bases and 6 bases respectively, with 11 bases between them. CDR3 DNA sequence: TGTGCCAGCAGTTATAATTCGGCGGCTGAAGCTTTCTTT. Residues: CASSYNSAAEAFF.

A few counts support this clone. The V gene is TRBV11-2, the J gene TRBJ1-2, with D unresolved. Trimming took off 4 bases at V and 8 bases at J, with 17 bases between the two ends. Per the germline V gene, CDR1 is SGHAT and CDR2 is FQNNGV. CDR3 length equals 14 residues. The CDR3 DNA reads as TGTGCCAGCAGCTCCAGTAACGGCGGCGCGGGCTACACCTTC. The encoded protein is CASSSSNGGAGYTF.

The chain couples TRBV10-3 to TRBJ2-5; 7 nucleotides line up with TRBD2. The CDR3 is 17 residues long. CDR1 and CDR2 (germline): ENHRY, SYGVKD. With 0 bases clipped from V and 5 bases from J, the junction kept 12 bases outside the gene matches. CDR3 coding DNA: TGTGCCATCAGTGAGTCGGCAGTGCGGGAGACCCGGGAGACCCAGTACTTC. Its translation is CAISESAVRETRETQYF.

The genes are TRBV27 and TRBJ2-7; 7 nucleotides match TRBD1. Losses at the gene ends were 6 bases for V and 0 bases for J; bases not matched to a gene: 5. The CDR3 contains 14 residues. Per the germline V gene, CDR1 is MNHEY and CDR2 is SMNVEV (reference sequence). The CDR3 here is CASSDRVGSYEQYF. DNA for the CDR3: TGTGCCAGCAGCGACAGGGTCGGCTCCTACGAGCAGTACTTC.

The rearrangement links TRBV11-2 to TRBJ2-5; 11 positions agree with TRBD2. Germline CDR1 is SGHAT and CDR2 is FQNNGV. V lost 8 bases to trimming and J lost 4 bases; unmatched junction nucleotides: 12. There are 16 residues in the CDR3. CDR3 coding DNA: TGTGCCAGCGGGCTGACTAGCGGGAAATTCCCAGAGACCCAGTACTTC. Amino acids: CASGLTSGKFPETQYF.

The table lists this clone with a few counts. V and J are TRBV27 and TRBJ1-1; possible D gene TRBD1, 6 bases. This CDR3 has 15 amino acids. Trimming pared 4 bases from V and 3 bases from J, leaving 15 bases between. Germline lookup yields CDR1 MNHEY and CDR2 SMNVEV (reference sequence). The CDR3 DNA reads TGTGCCAGCAGTTACCGATGGACAGCAGACACTGAAGCTTTCTTT. Its translation: CASSYRWTADTEAFF.

Only a few counts were recorded for this clone. The CDR3 DNA follows: TGTGCCAGCAGTTCTCCAAGCGGGGGGGCTTACAATGAGCAGTTCTTC. As protein: CASSSPSGGAYNEQFF. The chain links TRBV7-2 to TRBJ2-1; 10 positions agree with TRBD2. This CDR3 is 16 amino acids long. Germline assignment: CDR1 SGHTA and CDR2 FQGNSA. V shed 6 bases and J 4 bases; nucleotides not matched to a gene: 9.

V gene TRBV7-2 combines with J gene TRBJ2-7; 11 bases fit TRBD2. J lost 2 bases, V lost 4 bases, and 4 bases had no gene match. The germline CDR1 and CDR2 sequences are SGHTA and FQGNSA. The CDR3 is 15 amino acids. Here the CDR3 reads CASSSPGLAAYEQYF. The CDR3 DNA sequence: TGTGCCAGCAGCTCGCCGGGACTAGCGGCCTACGAGCAGTACTTC.

There are a few counts of this clone. The V call is TRBV5-1, the J call TRBJ2-7; TRBD2 matches at 7 bases. Germline CDR1 is SGHRS and CDR2 is YFSETQ. The CDR3 loop spans 15 amino acids. The ends lost 0 bases at V and 3 bases at J; junction bases unmatched: 6. CDR3 DNA: TGCGCCAGCAGCTTGGGCGGCGGGAGTTTCTACGAGCAGTACTTC. Protein sequence: CASSLGGGSFYEQYF.

This clone was detected only a few times. The V gene is TRBV19, the J gene TRBJ2-7; 10 bases map to TRBD1. This CDR3 comprises 16 residues. V gave up 5 bases and J gave up 2 bases; unmatched junction bases: 9. CDR1 and CDR2 (germline): LNHDA, SQIVND (reference sequence). CDR3 bases: TGTGCCAGTAGTCCGCGGTTGGGACAGGGGACCTACGAGCAGTACTTC. Translated, it gives CASSPRLGQGTYEQYF.

CDR3 nucleotide sequence: TGTGCCAGCAGTGTACAGGAGCCAAACATTCAGTACTTC. It encodes CASSVQEPNIQYF. The rearrangement links TRBV28 to TRBJ2-4; D possibly corresponds to TRBD1 (5 bases). CDR3 length: 13 residues. V lost 5 bases, J lost 6 bases, and 11 bases lay in between. CDR1 and CDR2 from the germline V gene are MDHEN and SYDVKM. The whole variable domain, filled in from reference TRBV28 and TRBJ2-4, reads DVKVTQSSRYLVKRTGEKVFLECVQDMDHENMFWYRQDPGLGLRLIYFSYDVKMKEKGDIPEGYSVSREKKERFSLILESASTNQTSMYLCASSVQEPNIQYFGAGTRLSVL.

This chain uses TRBV5-1 with TRBJ2-5; D is perhaps TRBD1 (6 bases). Germline V lookup: CDR1 SGHRS, CDR2 YFSETQ. The CDR3 contains 13 residues. Trimming took 5 bases from V and 5 from J, leaving 13 bases between them. The CDR3 region is CASSHSRGETQYF. The CDR3 region has the DNA TGCGCCAGCAGTCACTCCAGGGGTGAGACCCAGTACTTC. Based on the CDR3 plus reference TRBV5-1 and TRBJ2-5, the full variable domain is KAGVTQTPRYLIKTRGQQVTLSCSPISGHRSVSWYQQTPGQGLQFLFEYFSETQRNKGNFPGRFSGRQFSNSRSEMNVSTLELGDSALYLCASSHSRGETQYFGPGTRLLVL.

The J gene is TRBJ2-7, the V gene TRBV7-2; 7 bases align to TRBD1. Germline CDR1 is SGHTA and CDR2 is FQGNSA. This CDR3 spans 16 amino acids. Trimming took 5 bases from V and 1 from J; bases not matched to a gene: 11. The DNA for the CDR3 is TGTGCCAGCAGCCCCCGAAAATTGACAGGGTCCTACGAGCAGTACTTC. It translates to CASSPRKLTGSYEQYF.

This clone was seen more than once but under ten times. The V call is TRBV7-9, the J call TRBJ2-1, with D tentatively TRBD2 (5 bases). Germline assignment: CDR1 SEHNR and CDR2 FQNEAQ (reference sequence). V was shortened by 1 base and J by 15 bases, with 10 bases between the two germline ends. There are 11 residues in the CDR3. CDR3 region: CASSLEWRRFF. In DNA, the CDR3 is TGTGCCAGCAGCTTAGAGTGGAGGAGGTTCTTC.

This clone has only a few counts. The chain combines TRBV5-1 with TRBJ2-2; D is undetermined. The V end was cut by 0 bases, the J end by 3 bases, with 9 bases between. The CDR3 length is 15 residues. Germline V gene sequence: CDR1 SGHRS, CDR2 YFSETQ. The CDR3 DNA reads TGCGCCAGCAGCTTGGCCGCGACTCACACCGGGGAGCTGTTTTTT. This translates into CASSLAATHTGELFF.